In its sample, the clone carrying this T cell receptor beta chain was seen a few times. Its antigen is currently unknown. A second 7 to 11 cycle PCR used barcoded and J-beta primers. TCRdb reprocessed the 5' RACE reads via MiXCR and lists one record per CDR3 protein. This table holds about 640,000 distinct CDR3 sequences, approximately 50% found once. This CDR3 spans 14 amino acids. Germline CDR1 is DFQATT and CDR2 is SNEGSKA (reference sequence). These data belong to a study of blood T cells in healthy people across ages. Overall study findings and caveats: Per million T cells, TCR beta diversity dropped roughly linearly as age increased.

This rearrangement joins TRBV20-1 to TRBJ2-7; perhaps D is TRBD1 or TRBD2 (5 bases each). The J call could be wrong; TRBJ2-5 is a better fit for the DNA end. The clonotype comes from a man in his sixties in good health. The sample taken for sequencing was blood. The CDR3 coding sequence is TGCAGTGCTGAAAGAGGGACCCTGGGGCAGACCCAGTACTTC. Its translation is CSAERGTLGQTQYF.